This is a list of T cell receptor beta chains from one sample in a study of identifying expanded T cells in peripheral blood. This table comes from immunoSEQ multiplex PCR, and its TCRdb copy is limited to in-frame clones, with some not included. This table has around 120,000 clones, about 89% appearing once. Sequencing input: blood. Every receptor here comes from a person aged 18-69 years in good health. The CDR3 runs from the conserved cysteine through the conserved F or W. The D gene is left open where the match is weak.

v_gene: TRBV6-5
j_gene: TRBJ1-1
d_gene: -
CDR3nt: TGTGCCAGCAGTTACTCTATAGGGCCCGGGACGGAGGCTTTCTTT
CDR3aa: CASSYSIGPGTEAFF

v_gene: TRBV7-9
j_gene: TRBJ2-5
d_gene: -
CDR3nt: TGTGCCAGCAGGACTAGAACAAACCAAGAGACCCAGTACTTC
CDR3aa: CASRTRTNQETQYF

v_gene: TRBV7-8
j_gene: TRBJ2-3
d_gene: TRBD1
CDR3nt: TGTGCCAGCAGCCCCCGGGGTGGGACAGGGCGAAGAGATACGCAGTATTTT
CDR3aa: CASSPRGGTGRRDTQYF

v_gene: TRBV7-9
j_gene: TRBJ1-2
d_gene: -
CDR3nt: TGTGCCAGCAGCCAGGCCCCGCACGGACTTAACTATGGCTACACCTTC
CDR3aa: CASSQAPHGLNYGYTF

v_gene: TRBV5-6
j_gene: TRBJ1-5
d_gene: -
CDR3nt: TGTGCCAGCAGCTTGGGTTGGGGGATAGCAAATCAGCCCCAGCATTTT
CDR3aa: CASSLGWGIANQPQHF

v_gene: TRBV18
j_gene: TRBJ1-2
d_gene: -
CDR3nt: TGTGCCAGCTCGCCGGACCAGGGTTCCAACTATGGCTACACCTTC
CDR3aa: CASSPDQGSNYGYTF

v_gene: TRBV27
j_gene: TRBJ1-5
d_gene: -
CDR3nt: TGTGCCAGCAGTTCCCTTTATAGCAATCAGCCCCAGCATTTT
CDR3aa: CASSSLYSNQPQHF

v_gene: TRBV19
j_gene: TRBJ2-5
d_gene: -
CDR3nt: TGTGCCAGTAGCACGGTCAAGCAGGAGACCCAGTACTTC
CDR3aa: CASSTVKQETQYF

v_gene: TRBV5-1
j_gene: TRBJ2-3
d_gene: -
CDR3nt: TGCGCCTGCTCAACCGGAACATACACAGATACGCAGTATTTT
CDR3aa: CACSTGTYTDTQYF

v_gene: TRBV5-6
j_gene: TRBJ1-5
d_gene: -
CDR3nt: TGTGCCAGCAGCGGGGGAGAGGATAGCAATCAGCCCCAGCATTTT
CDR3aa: CASSGGEDSNQPQHF

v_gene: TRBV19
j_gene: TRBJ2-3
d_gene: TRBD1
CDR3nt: TGTGCCAGTAGTCACAAACAGGGGTCTAAGTACACAGATACGCAGTATTTT
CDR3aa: CASSHKQGSKYTDTQYF